This T cell receptor (beta chain) emerged from a study of blood T cell repertoires in COVID-19. Overall study: COVID-19 samples collected from the United States, Italy and Spain covered acute and convalescent phases.

In the original workflow: Nucleated cell number was recorded as an estimate derived from reference gene primer amplification. Sequencing was performed with immunoSEQ multiplex PCR; in TCRdb, only in-frame clones are kept and a portion is missing. That table is the source of V, J and clone size, and D and trimming were worked out from the DNA. The sample lists some 99,000 clones; more than 70% were seen once. CDR3 length: 15 amino acids. From germline, CDR1 is KGHSH and CDR2 LQKENI. V lost 1 base, J lost 2 bases, and 3 bases stayed unmatched. The sample taken for sequencing was peripheral blood. V gene TRBV18 combines with J gene TRBJ1-2, with 8 nucleotides matching TRBD1. This receptor was identified in a man between 70 and 80 years old with acute or convalescent COVID-19. CDR3 in DNA: TGTGCCAGCTCACCACAGGGACAGGTGAACTATGGCTACACCTTC. Its translation is CASSPQGQVNYGYTF.